This entry lists 13 T cell receptor beta chains sequenced from one sample in a study of blood T cell repertoires in COVID-19 (dated by TCRdb to 2020 to 2022). Receptor amplification or capture employed the immunoSEQ multiplex PCR assay. TCRdb provides this immuneACCESS table in a form limited to in-frame rearrangements. Some clones are lacking; in checked studies, under half of them reflect an unresolved V gene, and why the rest are absent is not known. Counted in this sample were approximately 300,000 clones; over 75% of them appeared once. 0.87% of the sample is in the top ten clones. The specimen was peripheral blood. The receptors come from a human donor with COVID-19, enrolled during active disease. The donor label of this sample is uncertain.

The table lists this clone with a few counts. The gene calls are TRBV5-1 and TRBJ2-4; D possibly corresponds to TRBD2 (7 bases). CDR1 is SGHRS and CDR2 is YFSETQ in the germline V gene. The V and J ends lost 0 bases and 4 bases respectively, with 11 bases between them. The CDR3 loop spans 15 amino acids. CDR3 DNA: TGCGCCAGCAGCTTGGGCGGGGGCACAAAAAACATTCAGTACTTC. This gives the protein CASSLGGGTKNIQYF.

The chain links TRBV4-3 to TRBJ2-7; no reliable D call. There are 16 residues in the CDR3. Germline V lookup: CDR1 LGHNA, CDR2 YSLEER. V was trimmed by 1 base and J by 1 base, leaving 14 bases between them. CDR3: CASSQGYPLYSYEQYF. CDR3 nucleotides: TGCGCCAGCAGCCAAGGGTACCCTCTCTATTCCTACGAGCAGTACTTC.

This chain connects TRBV19 to TRBJ2-2, with a possible D match to TRBD1 (6 bases). The V end lost 3 bases, the J end lost 6 bases, and 8 bases lay between the germline ends. Germline V gives CDR1 LNHDA, CDR2 SQIVND (reference sequence). The CDR3 is 13 residues long. CDR3 DNA: TGTGCCAGTAGTATTCAGGGGCCCGGGGAGCTGTTTTTT. This sequence encodes CASSIQGPGELFF.

V is TRBV15 and J is TRBJ2-4; D might be TRBD2 (6 bases). Germline CDR1 and CDR2: LNHNV and YYDKDF (reference sequence). Trimming pared 3 bases from V and 0 bases from J, leaving 18 bases between. The CDR3 has 18 residues. CDR3 nucleotide sequence: TGTGCCACCAGCAGCCCACCGGGGAGGATACTAGCCAAAAACATTCAGTACTTC. Protein product: CATSSPPGRILAKNIQYF.

CDR3 bases: TGTGCCAGCAGCGGTTCCTTACAAGAGACCCAGTACTTC. This codes for CASSGSLQETQYF. V gene TRBV9 combines with J gene TRBJ2-5; D not resolved. Trimming removed 3 bases at V and 2 bases at J, with 8 bases between. The CDR3 has 13 amino acids. CDR1 and CDR2 (germline): SGDLS, YYNGEE.

The rearrangement joins TRBV11-2 to TRBJ1-1, with 9 bases lining up with TRBD1. The CDR3 is 19 amino acids. After removal of 0 bases from V and 2 bases from J, the junction contained 13 bases not matched to a gene. CDR1 and CDR2 (germline): SGHAT, FQNNGV. The chain's CDR3 is CASSLELWLTGGINTEAFF. The CDR3 nucleotides are TGTGCCAGCAGCTTAGAGCTTTGGCTTACAGGGGGCATCAACACTGAAGCTTTCTTT.

The chain recombines TRBV5-1 with TRBJ2-3; TRBD2 matches at 14 bases. This CDR3 comprises 14 residues. V trimming: 4 bases; J trimming: 14 bases; junction bases outside the gene matches: 9. The germline CDR1 and CDR2 sequences are SGHRS and YFSETQ. The CDR3 loop is CASSDGTSGSMVYF. The CDR3 DNA sequence: TGCGCCAGCAGCGACGGGACTAGCGGGAGTATGGTGTATTTT. The variable domain in full, completed from reference TRBV5-1 and TRBJ2-3, reads KAGVTQTPRYLIKTRGQQVTLSCSPISGHRSVSWYQQTPGQGLQFLFEYFSETQRNKGNFPGRFSGRQFSNSRSEMNVSTLELGDSALYLCASSDGTSGSMVYFGPGTRLTVL.

The chain uses TRBV6-1 and TRBJ2-2, with a tentative D call TRBD2 (6 bases). The CDR3 spans 17 residues. CDR1 and CDR2 (germline): MNHNS, SASEGT. Between the trimmed V and J ends, which lost 3 bases and 1 base, there was a span of 15 bases. This CDR3 reads CASSDPGLAENTGELFF. Written as DNA, the CDR3 is TGTGCCAGCAGTGACCCAGGGTTAGCGGAGAACACCGGGGAGCTGTTTTTT.

The chain has TRBV4-3 and TRBJ1-1; 7 bases match TRBD1. V lost 4 bases, J lost 4 bases, and 9 bases stayed unmatched. Germline V gene lookup returns CDR1 LGHNA and CDR2 YSLEER. The CDR3 spans 15 residues. CDR3 protein: CASSLTGAGSTEAFF. CDR3 DNA: TGCGCCAGCAGCCTAACAGGGGCGGGGAGCACTGAAGCTTTCTTT.

The J gene is TRBJ1-3, the V gene TRBV6-5, with D unresolved. In germline, CDR1 is MNHEY, CDR2 SVGAGI. Trimming removed 6 bases at V and 3 bases at J, with 9 bases between. The CDR3 has 13 amino acids. The CDR3 sequence: CASSTGFGNTIYF. CDR3 DNA sequence: TGTGCCAGCAGCACCGGGTTTGGAAACACCATATATTTT.

This chain uses TRBV28 with TRBJ2-7; TRBD2 agrees at 7 bases. This CDR3 has 10 amino acids. Germline CDR1 and CDR2: MDHEN and SYDVKM. The CDR3 is CVCGSDEQYF. In nucleotides, the CDR3 is TGTGTTTGCGGGAGCGACGAGCAGTACTTC.

V is TRBV7-9 and J is TRBJ2-7; D ambiguous. The V and J ends lost 1 base and 3 bases respectively, with 4 bases between them. Germline V lookup: CDR1 SEHNR, CDR2 FQNEAQ (reference sequence). CDR3 length equals 12 residues. Here the CDR3 reads CASSLVDYEQYF. The CDR3 bases are TGTGCCAGCAGCTTAGTAGACTACGAGCAGTACTTC.

The chain recombines TRBV27 with TRBJ2-2; 9 bases fit TRBD2. There are 15 residues in the CDR3. Germline V gene data show CDR1 as MNHEY and CDR2 as SMNVEV (reference sequence). V dropped 7 bases and J dropped 6; count of bases not matched to a gene: 9. CDR3 sequence reads: CASMMREGRAGELFF. CDR3 in DNA: TGTGCCAGCATGATGCGGGAGGGCCGCGCCGGGGAGCTGTTTTTT.